These T cell receptor beta chains were read from a single sample in a study of blood T cell repertoires in COVID-19. Clones were sequenced by immunoSEQ multiplex PCR, and TCRdb holds only the in-frame ones, with some missing. The sample holds about 200,000 clones, roughly four fifths seen once. Sequenced input: peripheral blood. The receptor source for this set is a woman aged 40 to 55 with acute or convalescent COVID-19. The CDR3 runs from the conserved cysteine through the conserved F or W. Each record gives: J gene, V gene, clone size, D gene, CDR3 length, CDR3 DNA, CDR3 protein. D genes are given only for firm matches. Not all rows give a size; the values are once, few, many and, for expanded clones, a class.

j_gene: TRBJ1-5; v_gene: TRBV6-2/TRBV6-3; abundance: -; d_gene: -; len: 16; CDR3nt: TGTGCCAGCAGCTCGCGGCCTACATACAGGGATCAGCCCCAGCATTTT; CDR3aa: CASSSRPTYRDQPQHF
j_gene: TRBJ2-1; v_gene: TRBV3-1/TRBV3-2; abundance: -; d_gene: TRBD2; len: 15; CDR3nt: TGTGCCAGCAGCCAAGGTACTAGCGGGGCCAATGAGCAGTTCTTC; CDR3aa: CASSQGTSGANEQFF
j_gene: TRBJ1-1; v_gene: TRBV19; abundance: -; d_gene: -; len: 15; CDR3nt: TGTGCCAGTAGTAGGGCAGAAGTCATGAACACTGAAGCTTTCTTT; CDR3aa: CASSRAEVMNTEAFF
j_gene: TRBJ2-4; v_gene: TRBV14; abundance: -; d_gene: TRBD2; len: 15; CDR3nt: TGTGCCAGCAGCATTCGCGGGGGGGCCGGGAACATTCAGTACTTC; CDR3aa: CASSIRGGAGNIQYF
j_gene: TRBJ1-6; v_gene: TRBV10-3; abundance: -; d_gene: TRBD1; len: 17; CDR3nt: TGTGCCATCAGTGAGATTATTTTCGGGACAGATAATTCACCCCTCCACTTT; CDR3aa: CAISEIIFGTDNSPLHF
j_gene: TRBJ1-2; v_gene: TRBV12-3/TRBV12-4; abundance: few; d_gene: TRBD1; len: 12; CDR3nt: TGTGCCAGCAGCCTGACAGGGAATGGCTACACCTTC; CDR3aa: CASSLTGNGYTF
j_gene: TRBJ2-3; v_gene: TRBV5-6; abundance: -; d_gene: TRBD1; len: 16; CDR3nt: TGTGCCAGCAGCTCGGACAGGGCGAGATTCACAGATACGCAGTATTTT; CDR3aa: CASSSDRARFTDTQYF
j_gene: TRBJ2-3; v_gene: TRBV6-5; abundance: -; d_gene: -; len: 11; CDR3nt: TGTGCCAGCAGTTATATGGATACGCAGTATTTT; CDR3aa: CASSYMDTQYF
j_gene: TRBJ2-1; v_gene: TRBV19; abundance: -; d_gene: -; len: 13; CDR3nt: TGTGCCAGTAGTATCCGAGAAACCAATGAGCAGTTCTTC; CDR3aa: CASSIRETNEQFF
j_gene: TRBJ1-3; v_gene: TRBV19; abundance: -; d_gene: TRBD1; len: 13; CDR3nt: TGTGCCAGTACTAAGGACAGGGGATACACCATATATTTT; CDR3aa: CASTKDRGYTIYF
j_gene: TRBJ2-5; v_gene: TRBV11-2; abundance: -; d_gene: TRBD2; len: 14; CDR3nt: TGTGCCAGCAGCTTACCCGGGAGGGCAGAGACCCAGTACTTC; CDR3aa: CASSLPGRAETQYF
j_gene: TRBJ2-1; v_gene: TRBV7-2; abundance: -; d_gene: -; len: 14; CDR3nt: TGTGCCAGCAGCTTAACACAGGCGTACAATGAGCAGTTCTTC; CDR3aa: CASSLTQAYNEQFF
j_gene: TRBJ1-2; v_gene: TRBV12-3/TRBV12-4; abundance: -; d_gene: -; len: 13; CDR3nt: TGTGCCAGCAGTTTATGGCAGGGAACTGGCTACACCTTC; CDR3aa: CASSLWQGTGYTF
j_gene: TRBJ2-1; v_gene: TRBV2; abundance: -; d_gene: TRBD2; len: 15; CDR3nt: TGTGCCAGCAGACGGACTAGCGGGAGTTGGGATGAGCAGTTCTTC; CDR3aa: CASRRTSGSWDEQFF
j_gene: TRBJ2-7; v_gene: TRBV7-9; abundance: -; d_gene: -; len: 15; CDR3nt: TGTGCCAGCAGCGGACGGGGACAATTCTCCTACGAGCAGTACTTC; CDR3aa: CASSGRGQFSYEQYF
j_gene: TRBJ1-5; v_gene: TRBV27; abundance: -; d_gene: TRBD1; len: 15; CDR3nt: TGTGCCAGCAGTGCCGGGACAGGACGCAATCAGCCCCAGCATTTT; CDR3aa: CASSAGTGRNQPQHF
j_gene: TRBJ1-1; v_gene: TRBV11-2; abundance: once; d_gene: -; len: 14; CDR3nt: TGTGCCTCACGCCCAGGGGCAGTGAACACTGAAGCTTTCTTT; CDR3aa: CASRPGAVNTEAFF